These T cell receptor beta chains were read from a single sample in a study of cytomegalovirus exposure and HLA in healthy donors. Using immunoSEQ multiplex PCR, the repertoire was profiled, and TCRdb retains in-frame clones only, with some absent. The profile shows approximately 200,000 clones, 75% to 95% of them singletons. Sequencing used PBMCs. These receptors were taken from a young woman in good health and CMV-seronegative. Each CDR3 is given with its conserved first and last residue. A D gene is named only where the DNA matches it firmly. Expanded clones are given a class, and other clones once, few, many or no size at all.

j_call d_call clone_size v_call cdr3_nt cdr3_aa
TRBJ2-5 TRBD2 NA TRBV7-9 TGTGCCAGCAGCTTAGATCCCCGGACTAGCGGGGGACAAGAGACCCAGTACTTC CASSLDPRTSGGQETQYF
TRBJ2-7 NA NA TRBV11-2 TGTGCCAGCAGCTTACGGGCGGGTTCTCTCTCCTACGAGCAGTACTTC CASSLRAGSLSYEQYF
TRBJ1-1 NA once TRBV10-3 TGTGCCATCAGTGAGTCGGGGGGGAACACTGAAGCTTTCTTT CAISESGGNTEAFF
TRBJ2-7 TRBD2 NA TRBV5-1 TGCGCCAGCAGCTTGGTGGCTAGCGGGAGTGACGAGCAGTACTTC CASSLVASGSDEQYF
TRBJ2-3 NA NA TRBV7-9 TGTGCCAGCACCGAGGGGGACATCACAGATACGCAGTATTTT CASTEGDITDTQYF
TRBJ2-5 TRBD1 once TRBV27 TGTGCCAGCAGTTTCGGGACAGGGAGAGGAGGGGTTGGAGAGACCCAGTACTTC CASSFGTGRGGVGETQYF
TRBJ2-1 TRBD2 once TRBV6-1 TGTGCCAGCAGTGCCCTAGCGGGCTTTACCTACAATGAGCAGTTCTTC CASSALAGFTYNEQFF
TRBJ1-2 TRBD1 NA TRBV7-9 TGTGCCAGCAGCTTAGTTACAGGGGGCGAAGGCTACACCTTC CASSLVTGGEGYTF
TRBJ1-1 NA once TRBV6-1 TGTGCCAGCAGTGAAGTGGTCAGGCTTCGGGGGTCGATCACTGAAGCTTTCTTT CASSEVVRLRGSITEAFF
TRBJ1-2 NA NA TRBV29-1 TGCAGCGTTGAAGGACACCCCCAGGATGGCTACACCTTC CSVEGHPQDGYTF
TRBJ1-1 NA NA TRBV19 TGTGCCAGCGCAAACAAGAACACTGAAGCTTTCTTT CASANKNTEAFF
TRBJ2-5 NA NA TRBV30 TGTGCGGAGTCGCAGGGCCGAGAGACCCAGTACTTC CAESQGRETQYF
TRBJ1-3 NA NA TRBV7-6 TGTGCCAGCAGCTTAGTTGAGGGCTCCGGAAACACCATATATTTT CASSLVEGSGNTIYF
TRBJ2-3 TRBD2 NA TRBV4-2 TGTGCCAGCAGCCCTACCCCCCTAGCGGAATCTAGCACAGATACGCAGTATTTT CASSPTPLAESSTDTQYF
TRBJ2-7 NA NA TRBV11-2 TGTGCCAGCAGCTTGCCAGGATCCTACGAGCAGTACTTC CASSLPGSYEQYF
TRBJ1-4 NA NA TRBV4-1 TGCGCCAGCAGCCAATGGTTAGCTAATGAAAAACTGTTTTTT CASSQWLANEKLFF
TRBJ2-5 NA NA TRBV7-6 TGTGCCAGCAGCTTGCACCGAGTCCAAGAGACCCAGTACTTC CASSLHRVQETQYF
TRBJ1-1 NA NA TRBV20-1 TGCAGTGCCAGCGGTAATGAAGCTTTCTTT CSASGNEAFF
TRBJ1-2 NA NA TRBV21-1 TGTGCCAGCCCCGTGGGAGGGAATGGCTACACCTTC CASPVGGNGYTF
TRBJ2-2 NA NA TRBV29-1 TGCAGCGTTGAGAGGAGGGACGCGAACACCGGGGAGCTGTTTTTT CSVERRDANTGELFF
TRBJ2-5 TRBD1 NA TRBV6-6 TGTGCCAGCAGTTTAGGACAGGTAGAGGGAGAGACCCAGTACTTC CASSLGQVEGETQYF
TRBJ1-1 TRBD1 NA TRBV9 TGTGCCAGCAGCGTGACCGACAGGGTAGCCACTGAAGCTTTCTTT CASSVTDRVATEAFF
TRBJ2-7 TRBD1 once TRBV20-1 TGCAGTGCTCACAGGGGCGTGGGGCAGTACTTC CSAHRGVGQYF
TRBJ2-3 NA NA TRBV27 TGTGCCAGCAGTTTTAGGGACACTAGCACAGATACGCAGTATTTT CASSFRDTSTDTQYF
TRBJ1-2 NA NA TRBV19 TGTGCCAGTAGTATAGTTGGGGCGAACGATGGCTACACCTTC CASSIVGANDGYTF
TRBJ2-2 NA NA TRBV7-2 TGTGCCAGCAGCCCCCGGACAGCGATCACCGGGGAGCTGTTTTTT CASSPRTAITGELFF
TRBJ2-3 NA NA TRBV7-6 TGTGCCAGCAGCTTATGGGCCGCAGATACGCAGTATTTT CASSLWAADTQYF
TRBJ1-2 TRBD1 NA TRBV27 TGTGCCAGCAGTCCTATAAGGACAGGGGATGGGCCAGGCTACACCTTC CASSPIRTGDGPGYTF
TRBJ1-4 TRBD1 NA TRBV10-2 TGCGCCAGCAGTGATAGACAGGGTGCCTCTAATGAAAAACTGTTTTTT CASSDRQGASNEKLFF
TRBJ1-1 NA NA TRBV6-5 TGTGCCAGCAGACCGGGACACACGAACACTGAAGCTTTCTTT CASRPGHTNTEAFF
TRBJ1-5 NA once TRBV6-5 TGTGCCAGCAGTTACCCCCCAGGGGTTGGGCAGCCCCAGCATTTT CASSYPPGVGQPQHF